This T cell receptor (beta chain) was sequenced during a study of T cell clones after liver transplantation. The assay was immunoSEQ multiplex PCR, and TCRdb's table has in-frame clones only and misses some. The data show roughly 55,000 clones, with around 84% seen just once and about 8.9% held by the top ten. The CDR3 consists of 14 residues. Germline V gene data show CDR1 as ENHRY and CDR2 as SYGVKD. The V end was cut by 10 bases, the J end by 6 bases, with 18 bases between. This material consisted of CD4+ T cells from blood, taken before liver transplant. V and J are TRBV10-3 and TRBJ2-2; D gene uncertain. This TCR was recovered from a human donor who received a liver transplant. CDR3 region: CATLQLPRSGELFF. Here the CDR3 DNA reads TGTGCCACCCTCCAGCTACCCCGATCCGGGGAGCTGTTTTTT.